A single T cell receptor (beta chain) is shown here with its context. This entry is derived from a study of blood T cell repertoires in COVID-19. Study context: Acute and convalescent COVID-19 specimens originated in the United States, Italy and Spain. T cells, B-cell-depleted T cells, or PBMCs provided the cDNA or gDNA that served as material.

As originally analysed: Reference gene primer amplification yielded estimated nucleated cell counts. The repertoire was sequenced with immunoSEQ multiplex PCR; TCRdb's copy has only in-frame clones and lacks some. The V and J calls and clone size come from that table; D and trimming were worked out from the DNA. The table records fewer than 70,000 clones, about 86% of them present only once. V lost 2 bases, J lost 5 bases, and 12 bases lay in between. Germline CDR1 reads LGHDT; CDR2 reads YNNKEL (reference sequence). The CDR3 runs 14 residues. Those enrolled in Seattle joined during active infection and were followed longitudinally afterward.

Sequencing used peripheral blood. The chain couples TRBV3-1 (or the pseudogene TRBV3-2) to TRBJ1-1, with D perhaps TRBD1 (5 bases). This TCR came from a man aged 35 to 55 with COVID-19, enrolled during active disease. The CDR3 region is CASSQRGARTEAFF. The CDR3 coding sequence is TGTGCCAGCAGCCAAAGGGGCGCGAGAACTGAAGCTTTCTTT.